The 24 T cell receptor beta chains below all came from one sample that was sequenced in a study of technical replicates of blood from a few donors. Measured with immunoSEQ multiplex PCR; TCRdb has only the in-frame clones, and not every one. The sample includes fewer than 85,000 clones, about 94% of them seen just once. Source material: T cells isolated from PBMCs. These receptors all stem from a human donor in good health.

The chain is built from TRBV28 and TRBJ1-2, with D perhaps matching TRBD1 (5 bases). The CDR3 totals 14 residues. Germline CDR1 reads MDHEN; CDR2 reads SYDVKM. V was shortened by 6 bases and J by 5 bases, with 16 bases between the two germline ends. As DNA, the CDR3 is TGTGCCAGCAGGTCCGGGGGGGATGATTATGGCTACACCTTC. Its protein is CASRSGGDDYGYTF.

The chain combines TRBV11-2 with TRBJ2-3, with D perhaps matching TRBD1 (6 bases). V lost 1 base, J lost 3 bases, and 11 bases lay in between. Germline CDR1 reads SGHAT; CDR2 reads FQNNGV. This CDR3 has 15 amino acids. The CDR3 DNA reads TGTGCCAGCAGCTTAGTAGGGGGTTGGACAGATACGCAGTATTTT. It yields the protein CASSLVGGWTDTQYF.

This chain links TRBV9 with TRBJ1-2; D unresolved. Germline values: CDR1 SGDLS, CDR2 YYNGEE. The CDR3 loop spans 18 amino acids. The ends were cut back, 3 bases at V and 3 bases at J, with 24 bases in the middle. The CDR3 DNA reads TGTGCCAGCAGCGGGTACGAAACGGGAGAAACCGGGGACTATGGCTACACCTTC. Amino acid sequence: CASSGYETGETGDYGYTF.

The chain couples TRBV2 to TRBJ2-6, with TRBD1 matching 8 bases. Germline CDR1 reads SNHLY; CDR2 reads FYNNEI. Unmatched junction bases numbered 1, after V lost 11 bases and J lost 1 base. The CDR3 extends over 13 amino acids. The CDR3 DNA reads TGTGCCGGACAGGGATCTGGGGCCAACGTCCTGACTTTC. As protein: CAGQGSGANVLTF. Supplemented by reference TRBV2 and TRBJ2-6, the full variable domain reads EPEVTQTPSHQVTQMGQEVILRCVPISNHLYFYWYRQILGQKVEFLVSFYNNEISEKSEIFDDQFSVERPDGSNFTLKIRSTKLEDSAMYFCAGQGSGANVLTFGAGSRLTVL.

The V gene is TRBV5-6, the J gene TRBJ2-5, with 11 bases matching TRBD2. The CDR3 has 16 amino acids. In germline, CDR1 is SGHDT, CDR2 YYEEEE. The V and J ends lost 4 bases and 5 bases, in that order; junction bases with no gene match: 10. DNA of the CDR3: TGTGCCAGCAGCCTCCGACTAGCGGGGCCGGGGGAGACCCAGTACTTC. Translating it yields CASSLRLAGPGETQYF.

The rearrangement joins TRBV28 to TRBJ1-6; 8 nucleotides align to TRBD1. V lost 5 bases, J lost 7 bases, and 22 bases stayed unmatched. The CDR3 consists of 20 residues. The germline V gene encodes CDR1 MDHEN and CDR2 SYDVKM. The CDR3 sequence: CASSPIGGQGILAENSPLHF. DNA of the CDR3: TGTGCCAGCAGTCCCATCGGTGGACAGGGAATTTTAGCGGAGAATTCACCCCTCCACTTT.

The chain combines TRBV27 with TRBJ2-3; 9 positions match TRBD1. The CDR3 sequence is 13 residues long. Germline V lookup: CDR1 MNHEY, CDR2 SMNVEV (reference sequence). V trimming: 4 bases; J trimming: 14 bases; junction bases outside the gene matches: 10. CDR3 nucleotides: TGTGCCAGCAGTTCCCCACAGGGGGCGATTCTGTATTTT. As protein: CASSSPQGAILYF.

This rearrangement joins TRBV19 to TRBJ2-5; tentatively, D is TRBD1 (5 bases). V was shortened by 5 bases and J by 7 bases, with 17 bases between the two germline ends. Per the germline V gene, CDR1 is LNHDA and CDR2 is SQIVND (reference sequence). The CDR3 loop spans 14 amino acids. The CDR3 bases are TGTGCCAGTAGTGCCCAGTGGGTTCAGGGGACCCAGTACTTC. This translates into CASSAQWVQGTQYF.

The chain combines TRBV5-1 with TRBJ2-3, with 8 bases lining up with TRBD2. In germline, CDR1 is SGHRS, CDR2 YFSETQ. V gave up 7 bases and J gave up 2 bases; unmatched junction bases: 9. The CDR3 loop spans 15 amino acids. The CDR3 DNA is TGCGCCAGCGCCGGCGGGGGGTCTCACACAGATACGCAGTATTTT. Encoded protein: CASAGGGSHTDTQYF.

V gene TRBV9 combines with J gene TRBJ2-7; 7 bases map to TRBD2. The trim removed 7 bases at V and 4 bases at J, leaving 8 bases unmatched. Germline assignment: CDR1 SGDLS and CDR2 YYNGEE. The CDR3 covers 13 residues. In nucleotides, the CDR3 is TGTGCCAGCGGGCCGGGACTAAATTACGAGCAGTACTTC. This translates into CASGPGLNYEQYF.

CDR3: CASSIGLSTAYEQYF. As DNA, the CDR3 is TGCGCCAGCAGCATCGGACTCTCGACCGCCTACGAGCAGTACTTC. The gene calls are TRBV5-1 and TRBJ2-7, with a weak D call TRBD2 (5 bases). Trimming cost V 4 bases and J 2 bases, with 16 bases left between them. The germline CDR1 and CDR2 sequences are SGHRS and YFSETQ. The CDR3 is made up of 15 amino acids. The variable domain in full, with the rest retrieved from reference TRBV5-1 and TRBJ2-7, is KAGVTQTPRYLIKTRGQQVTLSCSPISGHRSVSWYQQTPGQGLQFLFEYFSETQRNKGNFPGRFSGRQFSNSRSEMNVSTLELGDSALYLCASSIGLSTAYEQYFGPGTRLTVT.

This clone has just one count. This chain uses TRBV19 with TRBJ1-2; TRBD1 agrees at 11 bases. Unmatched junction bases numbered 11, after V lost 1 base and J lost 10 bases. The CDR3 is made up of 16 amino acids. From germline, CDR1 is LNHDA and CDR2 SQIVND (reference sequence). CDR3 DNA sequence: TGTGCCAGTAGTATAGGTCTCCCGGACAGGGGGCAGGTCTACACCTTC. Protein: CASSIGLPDRGQVYTF.

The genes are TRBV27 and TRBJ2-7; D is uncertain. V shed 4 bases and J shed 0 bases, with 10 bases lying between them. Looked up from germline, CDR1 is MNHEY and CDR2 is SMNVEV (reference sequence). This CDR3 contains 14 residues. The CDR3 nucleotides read TGTGCCAGCAGTTGGCAGGAAAGCTCCTACGAGCAGTACTTC. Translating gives CASSWQESSYEQYF.

CDR3 in amino acids: CATSRDLRDTQYF. CDR3 bases: TGTGCCACCAGCAGAGATCTCCGGGATACGCAGTATTTT. This chain uses TRBV15 with TRBJ2-3; D unresolved. This CDR3 contains 13 residues. Germline V lookup: CDR1 LNHNV, CDR2 YYDKDF (reference sequence). The V end lost 0 bases, the J end lost 6 bases, and 7 bases lay between the germline ends.

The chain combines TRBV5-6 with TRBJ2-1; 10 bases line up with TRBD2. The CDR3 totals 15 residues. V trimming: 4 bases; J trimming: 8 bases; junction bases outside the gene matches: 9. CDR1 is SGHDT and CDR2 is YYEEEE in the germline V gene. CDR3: CASSPRAAGGDEQFF. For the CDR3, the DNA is TGTGCCAGCAGCCCCCGGGCAGCGGGAGGGGATGAGCAGTTCTTC.

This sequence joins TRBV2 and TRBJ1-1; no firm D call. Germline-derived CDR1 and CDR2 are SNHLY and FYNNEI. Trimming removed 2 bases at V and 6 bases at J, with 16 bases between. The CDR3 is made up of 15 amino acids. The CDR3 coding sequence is TGTGCCAGCAGTGAACCCGGGTCTACCCTTTCTGAAGCTTTCTTT. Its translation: CASSEPGSTLSEAFF. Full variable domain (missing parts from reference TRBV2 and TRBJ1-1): EPEVTQTPSHQVTQMGQEVILRCVPISNHLYFYWYRQILGQKVEFLVSFYNNEISEKSEIFDDQFSVERPDGSNFTLKIRSTKLEDSAMYFCASSEPGSTLSEAFFGQGTRLTVV.

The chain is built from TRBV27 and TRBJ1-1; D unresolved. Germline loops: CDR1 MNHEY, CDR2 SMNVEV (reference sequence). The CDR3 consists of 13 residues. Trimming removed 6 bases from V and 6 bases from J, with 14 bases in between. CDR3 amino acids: CASRLSTLAEAFF. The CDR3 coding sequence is TGTGCCAGCAGACTGTCAACTCTCGCTGAAGCTTTCTTT.

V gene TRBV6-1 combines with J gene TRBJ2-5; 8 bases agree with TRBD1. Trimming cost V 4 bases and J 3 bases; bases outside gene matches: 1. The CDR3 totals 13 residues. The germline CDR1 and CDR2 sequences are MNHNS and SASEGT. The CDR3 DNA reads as TGTGCCAGCAGTGCGGACAGGGAAGAGACCCAGTACTTC. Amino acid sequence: CASSADREETQYF.

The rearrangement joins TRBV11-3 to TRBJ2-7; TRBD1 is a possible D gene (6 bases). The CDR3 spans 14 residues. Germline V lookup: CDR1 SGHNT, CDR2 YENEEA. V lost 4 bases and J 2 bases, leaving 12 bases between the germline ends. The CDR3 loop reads CASSSYREPYEQYF. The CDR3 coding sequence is TGTGCCAGCAGCTCATACAGGGAGCCCTACGAGCAGTACTTC.

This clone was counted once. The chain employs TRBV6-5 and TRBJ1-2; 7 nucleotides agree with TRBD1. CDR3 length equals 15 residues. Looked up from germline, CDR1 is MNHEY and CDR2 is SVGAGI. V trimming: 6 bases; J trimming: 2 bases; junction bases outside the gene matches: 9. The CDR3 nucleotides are TGTGCCAGCAGGGAAACAGGGGCGAGGAACTATGGCTACACCTTC. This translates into CASRETGARNYGYTF.

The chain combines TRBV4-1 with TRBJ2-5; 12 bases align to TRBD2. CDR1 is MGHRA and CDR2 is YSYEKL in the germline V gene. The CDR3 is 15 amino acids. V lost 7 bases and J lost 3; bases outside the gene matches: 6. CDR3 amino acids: CASKPLAGGKETQYF. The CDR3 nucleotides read TGCGCCAGCAAACCCCTAGCGGGAGGGAAAGAGACCCAGTACTTC.

The CDR3: CASSEAGSRNEQFF. CDR3 sequence (DNA): TGCGCCAGCAGCGAGGCGGGCAGTCGCAATGAGCAGTTCTTC. This chain links TRBV10-1 with TRBJ2-1, with D perhaps matching TRBD2 (5 bases). The V gene's germline CDR1 is WNHNN and CDR2 SYGVQD (reference sequence). The CDR3 loop spans 14 amino acids. V was pared by 6 bases and J by 6 bases, with 15 bases between.

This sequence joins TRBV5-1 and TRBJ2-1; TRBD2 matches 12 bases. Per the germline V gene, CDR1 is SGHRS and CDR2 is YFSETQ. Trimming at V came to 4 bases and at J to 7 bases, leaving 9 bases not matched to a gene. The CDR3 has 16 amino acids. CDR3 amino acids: CASSRGLAGWGNEQFF. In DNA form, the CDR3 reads TGCGCCAGCAGCCGAGGACTAGCGGGATGGGGGAATGAGCAGTTCTTC.

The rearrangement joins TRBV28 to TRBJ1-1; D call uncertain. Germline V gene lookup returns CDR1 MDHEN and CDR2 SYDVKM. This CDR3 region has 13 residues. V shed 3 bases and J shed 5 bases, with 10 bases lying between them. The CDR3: CASSLARGTEAFF. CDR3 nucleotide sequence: TGTGCCAGCAGTTTGGCCCGGGGTACTGAAGCTTTCTTT.